The entry below describes one T cell receptor beta chain. The antigen is unknown. Only in-frame clones appear in the TCRdb table, and some are missing; sequencing was by immunoSEQ multiplex PCR. Of 250,000 to 300,000 clones in the sample, around 87% were seen once. These data originate in a study of Ad26.COV2.S vaccination and SARS-CoV-2 variants. Germline V gene sequence: CDR1 SGDLS, CDR2 YYNGEE. The CDR3 extends over 14 amino acids. Trimming stripped 0 bases from V and 7 bases from J, with 10 bases between. Indicated treatment: approximately 18 received Ad26.COV2.S at low or high dose, single or two shots; 5 received placebo; per-sample allocation not given. Sampling was done on day 63 after the first vaccine or placebo injection. Vaccination employed an Ad26 vector expressing the Wuhan-strain SARS-CoV-2 spike. Study results and limitations: Relative to placebo recipients, vaccine recipients exhibited elevated spike-specific TCR breadth.

This sequence was found in a person aged 18-60 years who received the Ad26.COV2.S COVID-19 vaccine or a placebo. The chain uses TRBV9 and TRBJ2-2; D remains ambiguous. The input for sequencing was peripheral blood, taken in a trial of Ad26.COV2.S vaccine versus placebo. The CDR3 DNA reads TGTGCCAGCAGCGTAGAACTGCTCAGCGGGGAGCTGTTTTTT. It codes for CASSVELLSGELFF.